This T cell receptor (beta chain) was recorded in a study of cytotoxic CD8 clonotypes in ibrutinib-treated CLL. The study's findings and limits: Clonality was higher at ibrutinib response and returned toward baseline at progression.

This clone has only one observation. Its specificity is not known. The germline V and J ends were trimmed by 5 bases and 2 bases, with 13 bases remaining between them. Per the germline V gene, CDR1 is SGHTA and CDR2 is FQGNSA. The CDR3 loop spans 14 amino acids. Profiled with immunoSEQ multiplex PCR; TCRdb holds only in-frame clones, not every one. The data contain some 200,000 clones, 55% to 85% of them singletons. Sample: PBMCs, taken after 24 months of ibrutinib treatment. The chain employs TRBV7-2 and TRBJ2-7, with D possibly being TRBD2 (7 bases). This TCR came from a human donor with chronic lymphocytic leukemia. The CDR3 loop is CASSRVGGPYEQYF. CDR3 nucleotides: TGTGCCAGCAGCCGCGTGGGGGGGCCCTACGAGCAGTACTTC.